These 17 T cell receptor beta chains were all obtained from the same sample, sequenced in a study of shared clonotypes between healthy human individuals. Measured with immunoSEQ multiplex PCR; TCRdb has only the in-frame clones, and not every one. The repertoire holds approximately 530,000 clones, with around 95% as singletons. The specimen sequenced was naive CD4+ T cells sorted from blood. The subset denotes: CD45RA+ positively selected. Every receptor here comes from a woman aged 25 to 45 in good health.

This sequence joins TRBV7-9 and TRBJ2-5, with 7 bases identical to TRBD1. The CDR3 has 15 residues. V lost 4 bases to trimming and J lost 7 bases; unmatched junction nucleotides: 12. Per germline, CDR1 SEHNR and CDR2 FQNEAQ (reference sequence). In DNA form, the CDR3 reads TGTGCCAGCAGCTCCAGGGACAGCTTATGGGGGACCCAGTACTTC. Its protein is CASSSRDSLWGTQYF.

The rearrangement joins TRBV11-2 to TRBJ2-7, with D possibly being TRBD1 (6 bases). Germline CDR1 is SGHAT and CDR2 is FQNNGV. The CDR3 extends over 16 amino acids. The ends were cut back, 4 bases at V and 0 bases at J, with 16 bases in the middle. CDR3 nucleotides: TGTGCCAGCAGCTCCCACAGGGTCCCCTCCTCCTACGAGCAGTACTTC. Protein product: CASSSHRVPSSYEQYF.

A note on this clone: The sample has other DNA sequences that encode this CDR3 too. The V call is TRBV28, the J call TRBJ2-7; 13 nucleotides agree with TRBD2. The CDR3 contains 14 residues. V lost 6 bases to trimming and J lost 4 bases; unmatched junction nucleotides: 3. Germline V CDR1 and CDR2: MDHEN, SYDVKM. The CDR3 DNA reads TGTGCCAGCAGGCGGACTAGCGGGAGTTACGAGCAGTACTTC. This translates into CASRRTSGSYEQYF.

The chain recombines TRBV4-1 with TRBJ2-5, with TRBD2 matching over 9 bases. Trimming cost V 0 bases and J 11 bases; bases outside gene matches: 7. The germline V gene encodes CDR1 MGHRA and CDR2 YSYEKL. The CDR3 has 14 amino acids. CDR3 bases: TGCGCCAGCAGCCAAGATGAGGCGGGAGGGGAGCAGTACTTC. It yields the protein CASSQDEAGGEQYF.

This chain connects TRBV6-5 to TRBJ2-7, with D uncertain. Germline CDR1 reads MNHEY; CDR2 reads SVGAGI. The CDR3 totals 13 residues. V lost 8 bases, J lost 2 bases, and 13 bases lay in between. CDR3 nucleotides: TGTGCCAGCTCGCAGATTCCTCCCTACGAGCAGTACTTC. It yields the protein CASSQIPPYEQYF.

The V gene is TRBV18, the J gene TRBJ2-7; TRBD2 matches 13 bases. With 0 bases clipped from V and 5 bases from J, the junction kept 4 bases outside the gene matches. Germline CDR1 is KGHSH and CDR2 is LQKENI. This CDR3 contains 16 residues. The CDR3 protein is CASSPPGLAGSHEQYF. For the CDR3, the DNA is TGTGCCAGCTCACCACCGGGACTAGCGGGATCCCACGAGCAGTACTTC.

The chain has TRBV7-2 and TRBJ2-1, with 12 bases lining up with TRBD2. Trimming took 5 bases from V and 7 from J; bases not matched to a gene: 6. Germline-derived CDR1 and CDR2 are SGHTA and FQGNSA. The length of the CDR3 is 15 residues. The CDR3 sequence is CASSILAGGINEQFF. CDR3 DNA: TGTGCCAGCAGCATTCTAGCGGGAGGGATAAATGAGCAGTTCTTC.

The CDR3 sequence is CASSIVSGTHRGSYNEQFF. The CDR3 DNA reads TGTGCCAGTAGTATAGTTAGCGGGACGCATCGAGGGAGCTACAATGAGCAGTTCTTC. The J gene is TRBJ2-1, the V gene TRBV19, with TRBD2 matching over 8 bases. The CDR3 is 19 residues long. J gave up 3 bases and V 1 base, and 14 bases lay outside the gene matches. Germline V gene lookup returns CDR1 LNHDA and CDR2 SQIVND (reference sequence).

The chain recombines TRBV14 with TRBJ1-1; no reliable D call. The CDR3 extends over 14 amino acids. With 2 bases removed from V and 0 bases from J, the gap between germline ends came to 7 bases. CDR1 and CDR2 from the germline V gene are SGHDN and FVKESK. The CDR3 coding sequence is TGTGCCAGCAGCCAAATAGGCCTGAACACTGAAGCTTTCTTT. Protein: CASSQIGLNTEAFF.

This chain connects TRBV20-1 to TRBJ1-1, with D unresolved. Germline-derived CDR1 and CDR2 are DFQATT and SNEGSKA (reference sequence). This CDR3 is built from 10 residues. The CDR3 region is CTVGGTEAFF. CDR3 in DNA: TGCACCGTAGGAGGGACTGAAGCTTTCTTT.

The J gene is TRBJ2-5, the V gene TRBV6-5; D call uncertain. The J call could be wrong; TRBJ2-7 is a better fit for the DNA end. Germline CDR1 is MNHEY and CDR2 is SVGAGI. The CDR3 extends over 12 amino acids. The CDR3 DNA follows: TGTGCCAGCAGCTCCCGTTGGTTCGAGCAGTACTTC. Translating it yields CASSSRWFEQYF.

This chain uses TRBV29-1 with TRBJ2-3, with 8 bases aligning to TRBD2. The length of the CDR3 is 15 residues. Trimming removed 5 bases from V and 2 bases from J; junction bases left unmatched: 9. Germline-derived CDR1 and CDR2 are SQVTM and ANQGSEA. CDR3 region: CSVIPGSGVTDTQYF. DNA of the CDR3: TGCAGCGTTATCCCGGGTAGCGGGGTCACAGATACGCAGTATTTT.

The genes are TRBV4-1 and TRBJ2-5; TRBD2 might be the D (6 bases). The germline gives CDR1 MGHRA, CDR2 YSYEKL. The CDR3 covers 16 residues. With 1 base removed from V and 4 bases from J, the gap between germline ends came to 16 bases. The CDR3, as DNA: TGCGCCAGCAGCCAAGTTGGACGGGAGCACGGAGAGACCCAGTACTTC. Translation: CASSQVGREHGETQYF.

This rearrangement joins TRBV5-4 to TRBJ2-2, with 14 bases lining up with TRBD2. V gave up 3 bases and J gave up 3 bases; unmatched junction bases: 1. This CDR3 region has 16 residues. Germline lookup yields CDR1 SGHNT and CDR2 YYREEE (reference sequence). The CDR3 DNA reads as TGTGCCAGCAGCTGGGGACTAGCGGGAGACACCGGGGAGCTGTTTTTT. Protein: CASSWGLAGDTGELFF. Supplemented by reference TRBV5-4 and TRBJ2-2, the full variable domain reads ETGVTQSPTHLIKTRGQQVTLRCSSQSGHNTVSWYQQALGQGPQFIFQYYREEENGRGNFPPRFSGLQFPNYSSELNVNALELDDSALYLCASSWGLAGDTGELFFGEGSRLTVL.

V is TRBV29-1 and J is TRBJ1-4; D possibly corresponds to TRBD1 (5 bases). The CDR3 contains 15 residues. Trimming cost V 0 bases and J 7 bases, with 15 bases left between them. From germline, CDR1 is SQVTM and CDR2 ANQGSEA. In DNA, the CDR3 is TGCAGCGTTGAAGATCGAGGGGTGACGGGTGAAAAACTGTTTTTT. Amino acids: CSVEDRGVTGEKLFF. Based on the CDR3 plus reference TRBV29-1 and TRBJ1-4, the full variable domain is SAVISQKPSRDICQRGTSLTIQCQVDSQVTMMFWYRQQPGQSLTLIATANQGSEATYESGFVIDKFPISRPNLTFSTLTVSNMSPEDSSIYLCSVEDRGVTGEKLFFGSGTQLSVL.

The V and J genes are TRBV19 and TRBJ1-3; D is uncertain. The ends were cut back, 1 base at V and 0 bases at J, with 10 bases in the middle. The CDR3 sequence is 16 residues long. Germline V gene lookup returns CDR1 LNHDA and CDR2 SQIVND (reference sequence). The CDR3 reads CASSIALSSSGNTIYF. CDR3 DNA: TGTGCCAGTAGTATAGCCTTATCCAGCTCTGGAAACACCATATATTTT.

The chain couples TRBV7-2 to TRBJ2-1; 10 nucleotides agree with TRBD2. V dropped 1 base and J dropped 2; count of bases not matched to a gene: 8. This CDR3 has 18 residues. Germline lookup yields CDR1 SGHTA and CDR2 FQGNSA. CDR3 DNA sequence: TGTGCCAGCAGCTTAGGAAGGCTAGCGGGAGACGCCTACAATGAGCAGTTCTTC. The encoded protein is CASSLGRLAGDAYNEQFF.